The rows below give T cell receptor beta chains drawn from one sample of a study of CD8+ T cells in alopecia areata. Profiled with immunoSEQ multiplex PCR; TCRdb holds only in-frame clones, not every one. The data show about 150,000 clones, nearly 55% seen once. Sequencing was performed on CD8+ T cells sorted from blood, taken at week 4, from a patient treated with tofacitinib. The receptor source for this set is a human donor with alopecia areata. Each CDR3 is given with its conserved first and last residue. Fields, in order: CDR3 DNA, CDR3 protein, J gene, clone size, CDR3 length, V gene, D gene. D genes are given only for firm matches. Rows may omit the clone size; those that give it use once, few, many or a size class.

TGTGCCTCTCAGGAGAACCCCTACGAGCAGTACTTC CASQENPYEQYF TRBJ2-7 NA 12 TRBV30 NA
TGTGCCAGCAGCCCGTGGAGTACTAGCACAGATACGCAGTATTTT CASSPWSTSTDTQYF TRBJ2-3 NA 15 TRBV2 NA
TGCAGCGTGGACTCCGGGGAGCTGTTTTTT CSVDSGELFF TRBJ2-2 NA 10 TRBV29-1 NA
TGTGCCAGCAGTTCCCTGACAGGGATCGTAGAGACCCAGTACTTC CASSSLTGIVETQYF TRBJ2-5 NA 15 TRBV27 TRBD1
TGTGCCATCAGCGATGACTATCCGGATACGCAGTATTTT CAISDDYPDTQYF TRBJ2-3 few 13 TRBV10-3 NA
TGTGCCAGCAGTCTCGGACTGGATGAGCAGTTCTTC CASSLGLDEQFF TRBJ2-1 NA 12 TRBV27 NA
TGCGCCAGCTGGGACAACGGGGAGCTGTTTTTT CASWDNGELFF TRBJ2-2 NA 11 TRBV5-1 NA
TGTGCCTGGAATCGCCCGGGACAGAGGATGAGTGGCTACACCTTC CAWNRPGQRMSGYTF TRBJ1-2 few 15 TRBV30 TRBD1
TGTGCCAGCAGCGTAGCCGTTCTAGGGAGCACCGGGGAGCTGTTTTTT CASSVAVLGSTGELFF TRBJ2-2 once 16 TRBV9 NA
TGTGCCAGCAGCTTGGGTCGAGACAGCGAGCAGTACTTC CASSLGRDSEQYF TRBJ2-7 NA 13 TRBV5-6 NA
TGCAGCGTTGCGTGGGTGGATTCCGGGGAGCTGTTTTTT CSVAWVDSGELFF TRBJ2-2 NA 13 TRBV29-1 NA
TGTGCCATCAGTGACCGGGACCCCGAAGAGACCCAGTACTTC CAISDRDPEETQYF TRBJ2-5 NA 14 TRBV10-3 NA
TGTGCCAGTACCGGGGCCTCGGAAGAGACCCAGTACTTC CASTGASEETQYF TRBJ2-5 few 13 TRBV7-8 NA
TGTGCCAGCAGCTCCCACCCCGGGACAGGGGGCAACGAGCAGTACTTC CASSSHPGTGGNEQYF TRBJ2-7 NA 16 TRBV14 TRBD1
TGTGCCTGGAGTGTAGGGGGCCCGGACGAGCAGTACTTC CAWSVGGPDEQYF TRBJ2-7 NA 13 TRBV30 TRBD1
TGTGCCAGCGGACAGGGCTTGGGGCAGTATTTT CASGQGLGQYF TRBJ2-3 NA 11 TRBV27 TRBD1
TGTGCCAGCAGTTACTCGAGGGGGCTAGGCTATGGCTACACCTTC CASSYSRGLGYGYTF TRBJ1-2 NA 15 TRBV6-5 TRBD1
TGTGCCAGCAGTTCACACCGGGACTGGCCGTGGGAGCAGTACTTC CASSSHRDWPWEQYF TRBJ2-7 NA 15 TRBV27 NA
TGTGCCAGCAGCGTAGGGACAGGGAATCAGCCCCAGCATTTT CASSVGTGNQPQHF TRBJ1-5 few 14 TRBV9 TRBD1
TGTGCCAGCAACCCGGGACAGGGCTACGAGCAGTACTTC CASNPGQGYEQYF TRBJ2-7 NA 13 TRBV5-4 TRBD1
TGTGCCAGCAGCTCCACGGGACTCCAGGGGGGGACCCAGTACTTC CASSSTGLQGGTQYF TRBJ2-5 NA 15 TRBV6-5 NA
TGTGCCAGCAGCTTAGTCCAAAGCCCCTCCGGCGTCGATACGCAGTATTTT CASSLVQSPSGVDTQYF TRBJ2-3 NA 17 TRBV7-9 NA
TGTGCCAGCAGCGTGGACACAAACTATGGCTACACCTTC CASSVDTNYGYTF TRBJ1-2 NA 13 TRBV5-6 NA
TGTGCCAGCAGCGTAGGTCCGTTGGCGAGCATGAACACTGAAGCTTTCTTT CASSVGPLASMNTEAFF TRBJ1-1 NA 17 TRBV9 NA
TGTGCCAGCAGCGTAGAGGACAGCGGTTACGAGCAGTACTTC CASSVEDSGYEQYF TRBJ2-7 few 14 TRBV9 NA
TGTGCCAGCAGCGAATGGCAGGACAATGAGCAGTTCTTC CASSEWQDNEQFF TRBJ2-1 many 13 TRBV2 NA
TGTGCCAGCAGCGCCGGGGCGAACAATCAGCCCCAGCATTTT CASSAGANNQPQHF TRBJ1-5 NA 14 TRBV9 NA
TGTGCCAGCAGCCGACAGGGGACTGAAGCTTTCTTT CASSRQGTEAFF TRBJ1-1 once 12 TRBV5-6 TRBD1
TGTGCCAGCAGTTCCTCGGGCCCAGAGCTGTTTTTT CASSSSGPELFF TRBJ2-2 few 12 TRBV6-5 NA
TGTGCCAGCAGCTTATCTCTGCTGGGGACAGGGCCCTCGAGAGGCTACACCTTC CASSLSLLGTGPSRGYTF TRBJ1-2 NA 18 TRBV13 TRBD1
TGCGCCAGCAGCCACTCACCGGGACAACCGAACACTGAAGCTTTCTTT CASSHSPGQPNTEAFF TRBJ1-1 NA 16 TRBV4-1 NA
TGTGCCATCAGTGAGTCGATAAATCTCGGACGAAGCAATCAGCCCCAGCATTTT CAISESINLGRSNQPQHF TRBJ1-5 few 18 TRBV10-3 NA
TGTGCCAGCAGCGAGGGACTAAGCGGGGAGCTGTTTTTT CASSEGLSGELFF TRBJ2-2 NA 13 TRBV6-5 TRBD2
TGTGCCAGCAGCTCAACTAGCGGGTACGAGCAGTACTTC CASSSTSGYEQYF TRBJ2-7 NA 13 TRBV4-2 TRBD2
TGTGCCTGGACCCAGAGGGATTCACCCCTCCACTTT CAWTQRDSPLHF TRBJ1-6 NA 12 TRBV30 NA
TGCAGCGTTCCGGATACTACCTACAATGAGCAGTTCTTC CSVPDTTYNEQFF TRBJ2-1 NA 13 TRBV29-1 NA
TGTGCCAGTAATTATCGGGGCGTCGGTGCTGAAGCTTTCTTT CASNYRGVGAEAFF TRBJ1-1 NA 14 TRBV19 NA
TGTGCCAGCAGGGAGGGGACAGGGGCCTTTCAAGAGACCCAGTACTTC CASREGTGAFQETQYF TRBJ2-5 NA 16 TRBV27 TRBD1
TGTGCCAGCAGTGAGGGGGTCCTTACCTCTGGGGCCAACGTCCTGACTTTC CASSEGVLTSGANVLTF TRBJ2-6 few 17 TRBV2 NA
TGTGCCAGCAGTTACGGAGGGTTTGAGCAGTTCTTC CASSYGGFEQFF TRBJ2-1 NA 12 TRBV6-5 NA
TGTGCCAGCAGTAAGGGAGGGCTCTACAATGAGCAGTTCTTC CASSKGGLYNEQFF TRBJ2-1 few 14 TRBV28 TRBD2
TGCGCCAGCAGCCCCTTCTTGGACAGCGCAAGCTCCTACAATGAGCAGTTCTTC CASSPFLDSASSYNEQFF TRBJ2-1 few 18 TRBV4-3 NA
TGTGCCTGGGAACGGGACAGGGGCGACGAGCAGTACTTC CAWERDRGDEQYF TRBJ2-7 NA 13 TRBV30 TRBD1
TGTGCCAGCAGCTTAGACACCGACGATACGCAGTATTTT CASSLDTDDTQYF TRBJ2-3 NA 13 TRBV11-2 NA
TGTGCCTCGACAGGGGGCGGTGTGACGGGGGCCAACGTCCTGACTTTC CASTGGGVTGANVLTF TRBJ2-6 NA 16 TRBV30 TRBD1